The T cell receptor beta chain under discussion was sequenced for a study of tumor and adjacent non-tumor tissue in lung cancer. Study-level background: Patients were aged about 30 to 76, roughly nine men and a handful of women, stage I to III. Study-level results: Top 100 clones took a larger repertoire share in normal lung. Compared with tumor, normal lung showed significantly lower TCR diversity.

The library came from three nested PCR rounds adapted from ARM-PCR protocols. TCRdb re-analysed the multiplex PCR reads in MiXCR, keeping a single row per CDR3 protein. The sample has roughly 120,000 distinct CDR3 sequences; about 75% are singletons. RNA was extracted from bulk tissue without any cell sorting. This clonotype has a count of ten or more. Its target is not known. The V segment lost 0 bases and the J segment 2 bases; nucleotides outside the gene matches: 0. The germline V gene has CDR1 SGHNT and CDR2 YENEEA. The CDR3 consists of 15 residues. The receptor comes from a woman aged 55-69 years with non-small cell lung cancer. The chain combines TRBV11-3 with TRBJ2-3; 9 nucleotides line up with TRBD2. The source material was lung tumor tissue. This chain's CDR3 is CASSLEGLATDTQYF. For the CDR3, the DNA is TGTGCCAGCAGCTTAGAGGGACTAGCCACAGATACGCAGTATTTT.